These T cell receptor beta chains were read from a single sample in a study of OX40 agonist ivuxolimab in advanced cancers. This table comes from immunoSEQ multiplex PCR, and its TCRdb copy is limited to in-frame clones, with some not included. The repertoire holds some 140,000 clones, with about 92% as singletons. Here the sequenced sample was CD4+ or CD8+ T cells sorted from blood, taken in a trial of the OX40 agonist ivuxolimab. Receptors originate from an adult with an advanced solid tumor such as melanoma, head and neck, liver or kidney cancer. CDR3s leave out the opening cysteine and the closing phenylalanine or tryptophan.

cdr3_aa v_call
ASSPGQNYGYT TRBV11-3
ASSSMPAVGEQF TRBV2
AISESGISGANVLT TRBV10-3
ASSRTRQGTQNTEAF TRBV7-9
ASSPPGISVGELF TRBV27
ASRTSGTSGSNEQF TRBV11-2
ASSFGRETGNTIY TRBV5-1
ASSGVGNWDTGELF TRBV10-2
AISDGQGGQY TRBV10-3
ASSLGFSNQPQH TRBV11-2
ASSWTQNYNEQF TRBV27
ASSLPGTHEQY TRBV28
ASSLDRTRETQY TRBV7-2
ASSHRDRGEKLF TRBV14
ASSHPTSGYGEQY TRBV7-9
ASTPGDRGEKLF TRBV19
ASSYSWGGSYNEQF TRBV6-5
ASSLELDRGEKLF TRBV11-2
ASIRDRGSYEQY TRBV7-2
ASSIGDGYT TRBV19
ASTPGHHYGYT TRBV5-6